This T cell receptor beta chain was documented in a study of blood T cell repertoires in COVID-19. CDR1 is SGHTA, CDR2 FQGNSA, per germline. The ends were cut back, 5 bases at V and 5 bases at J, with 21 bases in the middle. This CDR3 is built from 16 residues. This clone was seen a single time. Original processing notes: Nucleated cell number was recorded as an estimate derived from reference gene primer amplification. Repertoires were generated with immunoSEQ multiplex PCR, while TCRdb's copy carries only in-frame clones and drops some. The V and J calls and clone size were taken over from that table, and D and trimming were inferred from the DNA. The sample has 100,000 to 150,000 clones; about 86% are singletons.

The V gene is TRBV7-2, the J gene TRBJ2-5, with a weak D call TRBD2 (7 bases). This clonotype originated in a man aged 35 to 55 with acute COVID-19. The sample was PBMCs or T cells enriched from blood (not recorded which). CDR3: CASSGRSGGAAETQYF. The CDR3 DNA sequence: TGTGCCAGCAGCGGAAGAAGTGGGGGGGCCGCCGAGACCCAGTACTTC.